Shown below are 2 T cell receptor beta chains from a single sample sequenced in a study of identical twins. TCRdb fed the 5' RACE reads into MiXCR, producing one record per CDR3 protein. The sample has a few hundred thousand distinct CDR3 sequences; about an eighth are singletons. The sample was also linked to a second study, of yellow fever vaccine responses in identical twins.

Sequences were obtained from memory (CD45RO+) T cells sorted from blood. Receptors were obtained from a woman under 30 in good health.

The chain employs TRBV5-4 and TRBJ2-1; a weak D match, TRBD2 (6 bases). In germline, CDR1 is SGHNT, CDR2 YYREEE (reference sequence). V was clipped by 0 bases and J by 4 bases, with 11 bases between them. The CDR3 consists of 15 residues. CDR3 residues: CASSLESGPYNEQFF. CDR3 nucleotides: TGTGCCAGCAGCTTGGAGAGCGGGCCGTACAATGAGCAGTTCTTC.

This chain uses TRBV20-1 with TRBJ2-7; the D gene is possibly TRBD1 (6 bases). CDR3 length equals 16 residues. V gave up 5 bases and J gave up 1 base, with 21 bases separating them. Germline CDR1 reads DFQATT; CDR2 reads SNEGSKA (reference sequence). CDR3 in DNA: TGCAGTGCTGGGGGTGGCGGTGACAGGAGATCCTACGAGCAGTACTTC. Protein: CSAGGGGDRRSYEQYF.